This entry lists 21 T cell receptor beta chains sequenced from one sample in a study of spatial heterogeneity in lung cancer. TCRdb fed the 5' RACE reads into MiXCR, producing one record per CDR3 protein. The repertoire holds fewer than 15,000 distinct CDR3 sequences, about 3.9% seen once, with over 35% in the top ten. Time point denoted: sample taken at primary tumor resection. Unsorted samples of tumor, nontumor lung or frozen PBMC had their whole RNA sequenced. Material: PBMCs, obtained at surgery. These receptors were obtained from a male donor with early-stage non-small cell lung cancer.

This clonotype has a count of ten or more. This beta chain is off target for a library built for alpha chains, so its abundance means little. V and J are TRBV20-1 and TRBJ2-3; no definite D call. Germline V lookup: CDR1 DFQATT, CDR2 SNEGSKA (reference sequence). The length of the CDR3 is 14 residues. Trimming took 6 bases from V and 2 from J, leaving 15 bases between them. The CDR3 region is CSAPQADFTDTQYF. For the CDR3, the DNA is TGCAGTGCCCCCCAGGCGGATTTCACAGATACGCAGTATTTT.

This clonotype has just a few counts. A library made for alpha chains picked up this beta chain off target, so its size means little. The CDR3 region has the DNA TGTGCCAGCAGTGACGGGGGCGGGCAGTACTTC. Translated, it gives CASSDGGGQYF. The gene calls are TRBV2 and TRBJ2-7; D tentatively reads TRBD1 or TRBD2 (6 bases each). CDR1 is SNHLY, CDR2 FYNNEI, per germline. The CDR3 contains 11 residues. V was clipped by 3 bases and J by 9 bases, with 9 bases between them.

This clonotype has at least ten counts. As an off-target read in a library built for alpha chains, this beta chain has a frequency of little significance. The rearrangement links TRBV9 to TRBJ2-1, with unresolved D. Trimming cost V 1 base and J 3 bases, with 5 bases left between them. The germline CDR1 and CDR2 sequences are SGDLS and YYNGEE. This CDR3 is 13 amino acids long. CDR3 DNA sequence: TGTGCCAGCAGCGTACAGGTCTACAATGAGCAGTTCTTC. Protein sequence: CASSVQVYNEQFF.

Many counts were recorded for this clonotype. Found in a library prepared for alpha chains, this beta chain is an off-target read, and its abundance has little meaning. The chain links TRBV29-1 to TRBJ1-2; a weak D match, TRBD1 (5 bases). Germline CDR1 reads SQVTM; CDR2 reads ANQGSEA. CDR3 length: 14 amino acids. With 2 bases removed from V and 0 bases from J, the gap between germline ends came to 10 bases. Here the CDR3 reads CSVELGGSNYGYTF. CDR3 coding DNA: TGCAGCGTTGAATTGGGGGGATCTAACTATGGCTACACCTTC.

This clonotype appeared many times. This beta chain is an unintended read in a library built for alpha chains; its size means little. The chain couples TRBV11-2 to TRBJ1-2; D uncertain. The CDR3 covers 14 residues. Trimming removed 5 bases from V and 4 bases from J, with 14 bases in between. The germline V gene has CDR1 SGHAT and CDR2 FQNNGV. Here the CDR3 DNA reads TGTGCCAGCAGCGCCAGCCTGAGCGGCTATGGCTACACCTTC. Protein product: CASSASLSGYGYTF.

This clonotype was counted many times. Found in a library prepared for alpha chains, this beta chain is an off-target read, and its abundance has little meaning. The V call is TRBV19, the J call TRBJ2-3; D unresolved. In germline, CDR1 is LNHDA, CDR2 SQIVND (reference sequence). V lost 4 bases and J lost 1, with 9 bases in between. The CDR3 extends over 14 amino acids. CDR3 nucleotides: TGTGCCAGTAGTACAGGTCCCGGCACAGATACGCAGTATTTT. Amino acids: CASSTGPGTDTQYF.

This clonotype was detected ten times or more. Little can be read into the size of this beta chain, an off-target read in a library designed for alpha chains. V is TRBV18 and J is TRBJ2-7; possible D gene TRBD2, 5 bases. Trimming took off 6 bases at V and 7 bases at J, with 22 bases between the two ends. Germline-derived CDR1 and CDR2 are KGHSH and LQKENI. The CDR3 is made up of 15 amino acids. This CDR3 is CASSPTGDPANEQYF. CDR3 bases: TGTGCCAGCTCCCCCACCGGGGATCCGGCGAATGAGCAGTACTTC.

This clonotype has a count of ten or more. For a library built for alpha chains, this beta chain is a stray read; little rests on its size. The rearrangement links TRBV20-1 to TRBJ1-2; 8 nucleotides align to TRBD1. Germline V gene lookup returns CDR1 DFQATT and CDR2 SNEGSKA (reference sequence). This CDR3 comprises 14 residues. The trim removed 1 base at V and 4 bases at J, leaving 5 bases unmatched. CDR3 protein: CSARAGQGGYGYTF. The CDR3 DNA is TGCAGTGCTAGAGCAGGACAGGGAGGCTATGGCTACACCTTC.

To note about this clonotype: The size of this beta chain means little, since it is a stray read in a library made for alpha chains. The J gene is TRBJ2-6, the V gene TRBV24-1; D gene unclear. Trimming removed 4 bases from V and 1 base from J, with 7 bases in between. The CDR3 covers 15 residues. Per the germline V gene, CDR1 is KGHDR and CDR2 is SFDVKD. The CDR3 protein is CATSDALSGANVLTF. The CDR3, as DNA: TGTGCCACCAGTGACGCCCTATCTGGGGCCAACGTCCTGACTTTC.

This clonotype came up many times. Since it is a stray read in a library aimed at alpha chains, this beta chain has a size that is not meaningful. The genes are TRBV7-3 and TRBJ2-1; 11 bases fit TRBD2. J was trimmed by 10 bases and V by 5 bases; bases with no gene match: 13. Germline CDR1 reads SGHTA; CDR2 reads FQGTGA. CDR3 length: 16 amino acids. The CDR3 sequence: CASSPQGSGRAGEQFF. DNA of the CDR3: TGTGCCAGCAGCCCCCAAGGTAGCGGGAGGGCAGGGGAGCAGTTCTTC. Full variable domain (outside the CDR3, taken from reference TRBV7-3 and TRBJ2-1): GAGVSQTPSNKVTEKGKYVELRCDPISGHTALYWYRQSLGQGPEFLIYFQGTGAADDSGLPNDRFFAVRPEGSVSTLKIQRTERGDSAVYLCASSPQGSGRAGEQFFGPGTRLTVL.

This clonotype showed up many times. Within a library made for alpha chains, this beta chain is off target, and its count is uninformative. The chain couples TRBV20-1 to TRBJ1-4, with D tentatively TRBD1 (5 bases). V was pared by 0 bases and J by 0 bases, with 14 bases between. This CDR3 spans 17 amino acids. Germline assignment: CDR1 DFQATT and CDR2 SNEGSKA (reference sequence). Here the CDR3 reads CSARERGKGATNEKLFF. In nucleotides, the CDR3 is TGCAGTGCTAGAGAAAGGGGAAAGGGAGCAACTAATGAAAAACTGTTTTTT.

This clonotype was seen at least ten times. The library was prepared for alpha chains; this beta chain is a stray read, so its frequency means little. J is TRBJ1-5 and V is TRBV20-1, with TRBD1 as a possible D gene (5 bases). The germline CDR1 and CDR2 sequences are DFQATT and SNEGSKA (reference sequence). This CDR3 is 13 amino acids long. V lost 4 bases to trimming and J lost 2 bases, with 9 bases between them. The CDR3 spells CSAKRGGNQPQHF. CDR3 coding DNA: TGCAGTGCTAAGAGGGGTGGCAATCAGCCCCAGCATTTT.

Sample share makes this clonotype medium-sized. Found in a library prepared for alpha chains, this beta chain is an off-target read, and its abundance has little meaning. The rearrangement joins TRBV7-6 to TRBJ2-3; 12 positions match TRBD2. Trimming took 3 bases from V and 0 from J; bases not matched to a gene: 4. The CDR3 totals 17 residues. Germline V gene lookup returns CDR1 SGHVS and CDR2 FNYEAQ. CDR3 sequence (DNA): TGTGCCAGCAGCTTGGGGACTAGCGGGCGCAGCACAGATACGCAGTATTTT. This translates into CASSLGTSGRSTDTQYF.

This clonotype has at least ten counts. This beta chain turned up in a library designed for alpha chains; as an off-target read, its abundance says little. This chain uses TRBV7-2 with TRBJ1-1; 7 nucleotides match TRBD1. The CDR3 runs 14 residues. Germline V lookup: CDR1 SGHTA, CDR2 FQGNSA. V dropped 0 bases and J dropped 5; count of bases not matched to a gene: 3. The chain's CDR3 is CASSLATGDTEAFF. The DNA for the CDR3 is TGTGCCAGCAGCTTAGCCACAGGGGATACTGAAGCTTTCTTT.

This clonotype was seen at least ten times. This beta chain is an off-target read within a library intended for alpha chains, so its frequency means little. J is TRBJ2-1 and V is TRBV4-2; 14 bases align to TRBD2. The CDR3 length is 18 residues. Germline values: CDR1 LGHNA, CDR2 YNFKEQ. Germline trimming cut 0 bases from V and 5 bases from J; bases unmatched to any gene: 6. The CDR3, as DNA: TGTGCCAGCAGCCAAGATGGGACTAGCGGGAGTTATCACAATGAGCAGTTCTTC. It encodes CASSQDGTSGSYHNEQFF.

This clonotype was seen ten or more times. The size of this beta chain means little, since it is a stray read in a library made for alpha chains. The DNA of the CDR3 is TGTGCCAGCAGCCGGGACGGGGGTTGGGGTGAGCAGTTCTTC. Protein: CASSRDGGWGEQFF. The chain is built from TRBV5-6 and TRBJ2-1, with D perhaps matching TRBD2 (6 bases). Per the germline V gene, CDR1 is SGHDT and CDR2 is YYEEEE. CDR3 length equals 14 residues. V gave up 4 bases and J gave up 9 bases, with 17 bases separating them.

This clonotype was counted ten times or more. This beta chain appears as a stray read in a library generated for alpha chains; its size is not informative. The gene calls are TRBV5-1 and TRBJ2-1, with 9 bases fitting TRBD1. The germline CDR1 and CDR2 sequences are SGHRS and YFSETQ. J lost 11 bases, V lost 4 bases, and 7 bases had no gene match. This CDR3 has 13 residues. DNA for the CDR3: TGCGCCAGCAGCCCGCAAGGGACAGGGAAGCAGTTCTTC. It translates to CASSPQGTGKQFF.

This clonotype was counted between two and nine times. The library was built for alpha chains, so this beta chain is an off-target read and its size means little. V usage is TRBV27 and J usage is TRBJ2-5, with 12 positions matching TRBD2. V gave up 6 bases and J gave up 5 bases; unmatched junction bases: 7. CDR1 is MNHEY and CDR2 is SMNVEV in the germline V gene (reference sequence). This CDR3 is built from 15 residues. The CDR3 spells CASSSPSGRGETQYF. The CDR3 nucleotides read TGTGCCAGCAGCAGCCCTAGCGGGAGGGGGGAGACCCAGTACTTC.

Concerning this clonotype itself: The size of this beta chain means little, since it is a stray read in a library made for alpha chains. V is TRBV24-1 and J is TRBJ1-5; possibly TRBD1 for D (5 bases). Germline-derived CDR1 and CDR2 are KGHDR and SFDVKD. Trimming removed 8 bases from V and 6 bases from J, with 22 bases in between. The CDR3 runs to 16 residues. The CDR3 loop reads CATTSPVAGWGQPQHF. The DNA for the CDR3 is TGTGCCACCACCTCCCCGGTGGCAGGGTGGGGTCAGCCCCAGCATTTT.

This clonotype was observed many times. The library was prepared for alpha chains; this beta chain is a stray read, so its frequency means little. J is TRBJ1-2 and V is TRBV5-5; 7 bases fit TRBD1. The CDR3 loop spans 17 amino acids. V lost 3 bases and J lost 4; bases outside the gene matches: 15. Germline lookup yields CDR1 SGHKS and CDR2 YYEKEE (reference sequence). DNA of the CDR3: TGTGCCAGCAGCTCGAGCTCCCGATTGACAGGGAGCTATGGCTACACCTTC. Encoded protein: CASSSSSRLTGSYGYTF.

This clonotype is labeled as medium-sized. Little can be read into the size of this beta chain, an off-target read in a library designed for alpha chains. CDR3 amino acids: CASSAEFSGANVLTF. The CDR3 bases are TGTGCCAGCAGTGCGGAGTTCTCTGGGGCCAACGTCCTGACTTTC. The chain has TRBV2 and TRBJ2-6; D gene unclear. CDR1 and CDR2 (germline): SNHLY, FYNNEI. The ends were cut back, 4 bases at V and 0 bases at J, with 7 bases in the middle. The CDR3 runs to 15 residues.